What follows is one TCR beta chain and its context. Its antigen is undetermined. The genes and germline here are from mouse. Read sequence stops 1 residue before the CDR3 end, and the germline J gene provides the missing end. CDR3 length: 15 residues. V gave up 0 bases and J gave up 6 bases; unmatched junction bases: 5. Germline values: CDR1 NSQYPW, CDR2 LRSPGD (reference sequence). Some clones are missing from TCRdb's copy, which holds only in-frame ones; the method was immunoSEQ multiplex PCR. The sample gives 20,000 to 25,000 clones, roughly two thirds of which show up once; roughly 0.66% is in the top ten. This entry comes from a study of tissue T cells after allogeneic stem cell transplantation. Points from the study as a whole: In patients and mice, blood and spleen missed much of tissue repertoire.

The TCR originated in a female BALB/c mouse in good health. The strain's MHC type: H2-d. The source material was spleen. The chain has TRBV1 and TRBJ2-5; 8 bases line up with TRBD1. The CDR3 sequence is CTCSADSGGADTQYF. CDR3 DNA (partial): TGCACCTGCAGTGCAGATTCAGGGGGCGCGGACACCCAGTAC. The variable domain in full, completed from reference TRBV1 and TRBJ2-5, reads VTLLEQNPRWRLVPRGQAVNLRCILKNSQYPWMSWYQQDLQKQLQWLFTLRSPGDKEVKSLPGADYLATRVTDTELRLQVANMSQGRTLYCTCSADSGGADTQYFGPGTRLLVL.